A single sample is the source of the 7 T cell receptor beta chains below, sequenced in a study of blood T cell repertoires in COVID-19. Clones were sequenced by immunoSEQ multiplex PCR, and TCRdb holds only the in-frame ones, with some missing. The table has around 80,000 clones, about 80% seen once. Material: peripheral blood. The receptors here all came from a man aged 45-65 years with active or convalescent COVID-19.

V usage is TRBV5-6 and J usage is TRBJ1-1; maybe TRBD1 (6 bases). Trimming removed 4 bases at V and 1 base at J, with 11 bases between. The CDR3 totals 14 residues. Germline CDR1 is SGHDT and CDR2 is YYEEEE. The CDR3 reads CASSLMGQNTEAFF. The CDR3 DNA reads as TGTGCCAGCAGCCTTATGGGACAGAACACTGAAGCTTTCTTT.

J is TRBJ1-5 and V is TRBV13, with 7 bases aligning to TRBD1. This CDR3 spans 13 amino acids. V shed 5 bases, J shed 7 bases, and the junction held 5 bases outside the gene matches. Germline V gene sequence: CDR1 PRHDT, CDR2 FYEKMQ (reference sequence). CDR3 region: CASSRDREQPQHF. CDR3 nucleotides: TGTGCCAGCAGCCGAGACAGGGAGCAGCCCCAGCATTTT.

In nucleotides, the CDR3 is TGCAGTGCTAGTCCTCGGGACAGGGGGCAGTGGCAGCCCCAGCATTTT. Amino acids: CSASPRDRGQWQPQHF. The chain employs TRBV20-1 and TRBJ1-5; 12 bases agree with TRBD1. This CDR3 has 16 residues. V trimming: 3 bases; J trimming: 7 bases; junction bases outside the gene matches: 10. Germline CDR1 and CDR2: DFQATT and SNEGSKA (reference sequence).

The J gene is TRBJ1-3, the V gene TRBV15; TRBD1 aligns across 9 bases. CDR3 length equals 16 residues. Germline CDR1 is LNHNV and CDR2 is YYDKDF (reference sequence). V lost 0 bases to trimming and J lost 7 bases; unmatched junction nucleotides: 7. The CDR3 spells CATSRDRTGVWNTIYF. CDR3 DNA sequence: TGTGCCACCAGCAGAGACAGGACAGGGGTTTGGAACACCATATATTTT.

The V gene is TRBV7-2, the J gene TRBJ2-5; D ambiguous. V lost 5 bases to trimming and J lost 2 bases, with 3 bases between them. The germline V gene has CDR1 SGHTA and CDR2 FQGNSA. CDR3 length: 11 residues. CDR3 in amino acids: CASSEQETQYF. The DNA of the CDR3 is TGTGCCAGCAGCGAGCAAGAGACCCAGTACTTC.

This clone has just a few counts. CDR3 coding DNA: TGTGCCAGCAGCCAGAACAGGCGAGAGCAGTACTTC. Translated: CASSQNRREQYF. The chain carries TRBV14 and TRBJ2-7, with D perhaps matching TRBD1 (5 bases). The CDR3 has 12 amino acids. In germline, CDR1 is SGHDN, CDR2 FVKESK. Deletions cut 3 bases from V and 7 bases from J, with 10 bases between.

The chain recombines TRBV27 with TRBJ1-5; no clear D. Germline CDR1 reads MNHEY; CDR2 reads SMNVEV (reference sequence). The CDR3 runs to 13 residues. V shed 2 bases and J shed 4 bases, with 6 bases lying between them. The DNA of the CDR3 is TGTGCCAGCAGTTTAGGGCAAAATCAGCCCCAGCATTTT. Translation gives CASSLGQNQPQHF.